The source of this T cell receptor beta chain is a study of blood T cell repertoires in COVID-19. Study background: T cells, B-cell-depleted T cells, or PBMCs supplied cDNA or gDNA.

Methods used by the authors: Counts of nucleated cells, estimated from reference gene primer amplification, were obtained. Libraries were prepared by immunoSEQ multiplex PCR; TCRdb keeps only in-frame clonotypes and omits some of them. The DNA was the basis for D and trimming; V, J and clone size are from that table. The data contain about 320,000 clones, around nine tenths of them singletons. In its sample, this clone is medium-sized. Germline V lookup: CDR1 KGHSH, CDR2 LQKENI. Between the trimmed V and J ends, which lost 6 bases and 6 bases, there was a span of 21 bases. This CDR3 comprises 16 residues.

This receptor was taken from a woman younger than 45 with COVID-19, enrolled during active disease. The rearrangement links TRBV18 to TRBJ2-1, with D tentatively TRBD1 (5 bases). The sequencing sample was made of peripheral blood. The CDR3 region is CASSDSGPQDPNEQFF. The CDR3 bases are TGTGCCAGCTCCGACTCCGGGCCACAGGACCCCAATGAGCAGTTCTTC.